This TCR beta chain was captured in a study of T cell repertoires in cytomegalovirus infection. For the study at large: Carrying CMV and the relevant HLA type showed in public TCR beta signatures.

TCRdb processed the reads anew with MiXCR; each CDR3 protein has one entry. The sample yields roughly 640,000 distinct CDR3 sequences, approximately 24% seen once. This clonotype was observed at least ten times. CDR1 is SEHNR and CDR2 is FQNEAQ in the germline V gene (reference sequence). The CDR3 has 13 residues. The V and J ends lost 1 base and 7 bases respectively, with 10 bases between them. The TCR comes from a human donor in good health (CMV status not recorded). Some clones in this sample may be carry-over from other donors' samples. V usage is TRBV7-9 and J usage is TRBJ1-1; unclear D gene. The material sequenced was CD8+ T cells from PBMCs. CDR3 sequence: CASSLEAGREAFF. The CDR3 DNA reads TGTGCCAGCAGCTTAGAAGCGGGCCGTGAAGCTTTCTTT.